The 13 T cell receptor beta chains in this list originate from one sample, sequenced in a study of blood T cell repertoires in COVID-19. TCRdb's table, derived via immunoSEQ multiplex PCR, lists solely in-frame clones and lacks some. The data show a few hundred thousand clones, 83% seen once. The specimen was PBMCs or T cells enriched from blood (not recorded which). The receptor set was obtained from a woman between 45 and 65 years old who had recovered from COVID-19.

V is TRBV9 and J is TRBJ2-7; 10 bases line up with TRBD1. The CDR3 is 17 amino acids. Looked up from germline, CDR1 is SGDLS and CDR2 is YYNGEE. With 0 bases clipped from V and 6 bases from J, the junction kept 12 bases outside the gene matches. The CDR3 DNA reads TGTGCCAGCAGCGTAGGGGGGCCGGGACAGGGGCGTCTCGAGCAGTACTTC. This sequence encodes CASSVGGPGQGRLEQYF.

This clone occurred a few times. The chain carries TRBV18 and TRBJ1-1; TRBD1 is a possible D gene (6 bases). The ends were cut back, 6 bases at V and 1 base at J, with 12 bases in the middle. CDR1 is KGHSH, CDR2 LQKENI, per germline. This CDR3 is built from 14 residues. The CDR3 loop reads CASSRQERNTEAFF. CDR3 nucleotides: TGTGCCAGCTCCCGACAGGAAAGGAACACTGAAGCTTTCTTT.

This sequence joins TRBV12-3 or TRBV12-4 and TRBJ1-4, with D tentatively TRBD1 (6 bases). V was shortened by 6 bases and J by 5 bases, with 10 bases between the two germline ends. CDR3 length equals 13 residues. CDR3 sequence (DNA): TGTGCCAGCAGCCCCCAGGGGAATGAAAAACTGTTTTTT. Its protein is CASSPQGNEKLFF.

The chain uses TRBV5-5 and TRBJ1-2; 7 bases fit TRBD1. Trimming cost V 0 bases and J 3 bases; bases outside gene matches: 2. The CDR3 totals 14 residues. Germline-derived CDR1 and CDR2 are SGHKS and YYEKEE (reference sequence). CDR3 sequence reads: CASSLEGQHYGYTF. The CDR3 DNA reads TGTGCCAGCAGCTTGGAGGGACAGCACTATGGCTACACCTTC.

The gene calls are TRBV19 and TRBJ2-1, with TRBD2 matching over 9 bases. The CDR3 totals 14 residues. The V segment lost 5 bases and the J segment 5 bases; nucleotides outside the gene matches: 4. The germline gives CDR1 LNHDA, CDR2 SQIVND (reference sequence). The CDR3 DNA sequence: TGTGCCAGTAGTGCTAGCGGGAAAGACAATGAGCAGTTCTTC. This gives the protein CASSASGKDNEQFF.

The rearrangement uses TRBV9 and TRBJ1-6, with 10 bases identical to TRBD1. The CDR3 is 16 amino acids. Trimming cost V 4 bases and J 5 bases; bases outside gene matches: 6. Per the germline V gene, CDR1 is SGDLS and CDR2 is YYNGEE. CDR3 region: CASSSWDRGDNSPLHF. The DNA for the CDR3 is TGTGCCAGCAGCTCATGGGACAGGGGTGATAATTCACCCCTCCACTTT.

The chain employs TRBV2 and TRBJ2-1; the match to TRBD1 covers 7 bases. Germline CDR1 reads SNHLY; CDR2 reads FYNNEI. The CDR3 runs 14 residues. With V trimmed by 5 bases and J by 3 bases, 4 bases remained unmatched. Here the CDR3 DNA reads TGTGCCAGCAGTCCTCGGACAGGCTACAATGAGCAGTTCTTC. Its translation is CASSPRTGYNEQFF. Together with reference TRBV2 and TRBJ2-1, the CDR3 gives the full variable domain: EPEVTQTPSHQVTQMGQEVILRCVPISNHLYFYWYRQILGQKVEFLVSFYNNEISEKSEIFDDQFSVERPDGSNFTLKIRSTKLEDSAMYFCASSPRTGYNEQFFGPGTRLTVL.

This clone was observed a few times. The chain employs TRBV25-1 and TRBJ1-1; D is unresolved. CDR1 is MGHDK and CDR2 is SYGVNS in the germline V gene. V gave up 5 bases and J gave up 2 bases, with 3 bases separating them. This CDR3 comprises 11 residues. The CDR3 region is CASSPNTEAFF. The CDR3 DNA reads as TGTGCCAGCAGTCCAAACACTGAAGCTTTCTTT.

The V and J genes are TRBV6-2 or TRBV6-3 and TRBJ2-1, with TRBD2 as a possible D gene (5 bases). Looked up from germline, CDR1 is MNHEY and CDR2 is SVGEGT. This CDR3 spans 12 amino acids. The ends were cut back, 5 bases at V and 7 bases at J, with 9 bases in the middle. This CDR3 reads CASSPPGNEQFF. The CDR3 nucleotides are TGTGCCAGCAGTCCACCGGGGAATGAGCAGTTCTTC.

The V and J genes are TRBV7-8 and TRBJ2-5; 10 nucleotides line up with TRBD2. CDR3 length equals 17 residues. Germline trimming cut 1 base from V and 2 bases from J; bases unmatched to any gene: 7. Looked up from germline, CDR1 is SGHVS and CDR2 is FQNEAQ. The CDR3 loop is CASSLEVLAGVQETQYF. In DNA, the CDR3 is TGTGCCAGCAGCTTAGAAGTCCTAGCGGGAGTACAAGAGACCCAGTACTTC. Complete variable domain (other parts from reference TRBV7-8 and TRBJ2-5): GAGVSQSPRYKVAKRGQDVALRCDPISGHVSLFWYQQALGQGPEFLTYFQNEAQLDKSGLPSDRFFAERPEGSVSTLKIQRTQQEDSAVYLCASSLEVLAGVQETQYFGPGTRLLVL.

This clone was observed a few times. This rearrangement joins TRBV11-2 to TRBJ1-3; a weak D match, TRBD1 (5 bases). This CDR3 comprises 17 residues. Per germline, CDR1 SGHAT and CDR2 FQNNGV. With 2 bases removed from V and 3 bases from J, the gap between germline ends came to 17 bases. This chain's CDR3 is CASSLNPQGFIGNTIYF. The CDR3, as DNA: TGTGCCAGCAGCTTAAATCCCCAGGGTTTTATTGGAAACACCATATATTTT.

The sample holds a few counts of this clone. V is TRBV9 and J is TRBJ2-7; 13 nucleotides match TRBD2. The V segment lost 3 bases and the J segment 4 bases; nucleotides outside the gene matches: 4. The CDR3 totals 15 residues. The V gene's germline CDR1 is SGDLS and CDR2 YYNGEE. CDR3 amino acids: CASSAGTSGTYEQYF. The CDR3, as DNA: TGTGCCAGCAGCGCTGGGACTAGCGGGACATACGAGCAGTACTTC.

The chain's CDR3 is CASSLVLCVGGFVRSYNSPLHF. The CDR3 nucleotides read TGTGCCAGCAGCTTGGTTCTGTGTGTGGGGGGTTTCGTACGGTCCTATAATTCACCCCTCCACTTT. The V and J genes are TRBV7-8 and TRBJ1-6, with D possibly TRBD1 on 5 matching bases. Germline CDR1 SGHVS, CDR2 FQNEAQ. The CDR3 runs to 22 residues. The V end was cut by 3 bases, the J end by 1 base, with 28 bases between.